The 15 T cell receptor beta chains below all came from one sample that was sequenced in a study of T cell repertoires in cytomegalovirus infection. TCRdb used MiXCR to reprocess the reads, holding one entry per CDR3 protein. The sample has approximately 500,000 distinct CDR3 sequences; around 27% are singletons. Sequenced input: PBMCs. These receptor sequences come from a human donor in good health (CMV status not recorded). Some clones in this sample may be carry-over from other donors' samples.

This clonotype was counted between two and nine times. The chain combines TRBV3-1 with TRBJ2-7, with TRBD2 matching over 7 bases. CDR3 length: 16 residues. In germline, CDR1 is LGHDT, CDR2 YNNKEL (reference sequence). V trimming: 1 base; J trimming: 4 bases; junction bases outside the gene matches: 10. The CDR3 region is CASSQGLQAGRYEQYF. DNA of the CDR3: TGTGCCAGCAGCCAAGGCCTTCAAGCGGGAAGGTACGAGCAGTACTTC.

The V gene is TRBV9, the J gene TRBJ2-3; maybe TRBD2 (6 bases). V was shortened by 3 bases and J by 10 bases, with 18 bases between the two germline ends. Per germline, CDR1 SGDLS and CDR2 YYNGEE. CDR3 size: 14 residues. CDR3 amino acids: CASSGGTPLGSQYF. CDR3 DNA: TGTGCCAGCAGCGGGGGGACTCCCCTCGGTTCGCAGTATTTT. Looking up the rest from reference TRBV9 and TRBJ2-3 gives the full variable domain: DSGVTQTPKHLITATGQRVTLRCSPRSGDLSVYWYQQSLDQGLQFLIQYYNGEERAKGNILERFSAQQFPDLHSELNLSSLELGDSALYFCASSGGTPLGSQYFGPGTRLTVL.

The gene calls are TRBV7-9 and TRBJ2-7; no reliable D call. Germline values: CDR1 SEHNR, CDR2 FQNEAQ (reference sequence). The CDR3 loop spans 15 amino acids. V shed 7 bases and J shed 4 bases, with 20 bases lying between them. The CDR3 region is CASTHRKSASYEQYF. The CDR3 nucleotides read TGTGCCAGCACCCACCGGAAGTCGGCCAGTTACGAGCAGTACTTC.

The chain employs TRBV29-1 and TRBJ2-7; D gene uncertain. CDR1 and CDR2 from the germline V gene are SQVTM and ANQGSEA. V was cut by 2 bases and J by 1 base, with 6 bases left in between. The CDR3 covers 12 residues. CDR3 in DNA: TGCAGCGTTGAATCGCCTTCCTACGAGCAGTACTTC. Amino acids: CSVESPSYEQYF.

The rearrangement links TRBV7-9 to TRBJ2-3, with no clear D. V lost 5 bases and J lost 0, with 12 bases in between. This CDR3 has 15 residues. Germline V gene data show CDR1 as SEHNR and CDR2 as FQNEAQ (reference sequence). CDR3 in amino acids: CASSEKRRSTDTQYF. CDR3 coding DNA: TGTGCCAGCAGCGAGAAGCGACGGAGCACAGATACGCAGTATTTT.

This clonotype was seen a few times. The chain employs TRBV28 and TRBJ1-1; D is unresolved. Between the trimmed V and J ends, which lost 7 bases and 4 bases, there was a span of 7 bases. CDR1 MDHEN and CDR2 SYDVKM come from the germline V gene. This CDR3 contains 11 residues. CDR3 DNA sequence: TGTGCCAGCATCTACATCACTGAAGCTTTCTTT. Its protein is CASIYITEAFF.

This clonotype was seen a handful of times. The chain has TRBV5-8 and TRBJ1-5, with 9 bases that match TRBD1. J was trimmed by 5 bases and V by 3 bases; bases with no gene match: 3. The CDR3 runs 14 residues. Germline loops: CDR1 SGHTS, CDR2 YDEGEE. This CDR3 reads CASSWGQGHQPQHF. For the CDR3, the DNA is TGTGCCAGCAGCTGGGGACAGGGCCATCAGCCCCAGCATTTT.

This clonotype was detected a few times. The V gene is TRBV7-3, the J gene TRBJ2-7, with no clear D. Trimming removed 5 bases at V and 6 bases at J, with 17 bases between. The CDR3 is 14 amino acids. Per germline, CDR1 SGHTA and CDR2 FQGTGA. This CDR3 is CASSTTEYGSEQYF. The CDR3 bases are TGTGCCAGCAGCACGACTGAGTACGGCTCCGAGCAGTACTTC.

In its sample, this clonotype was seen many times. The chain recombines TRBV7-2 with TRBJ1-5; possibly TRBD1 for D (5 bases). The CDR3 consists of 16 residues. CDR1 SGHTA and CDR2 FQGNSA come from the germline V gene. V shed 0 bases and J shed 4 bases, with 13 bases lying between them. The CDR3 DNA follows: TGTGCCAGCAGCTTAGCGGCTACAGGCCGAAATCAGCCCCAGCATTTT. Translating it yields CASSLAATGRNQPQHF. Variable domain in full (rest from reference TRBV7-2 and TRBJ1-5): GAGVSQSPSNKVTEKGKDVELRCDPISGHTALYWYRQSLGQGLEFLIYFQGNSAPDKSGLPSDRFSAERTGGSVSTLTIQRTQQEDSAVYLCASSLAATGRNQPQHFGDGTRLSIL.

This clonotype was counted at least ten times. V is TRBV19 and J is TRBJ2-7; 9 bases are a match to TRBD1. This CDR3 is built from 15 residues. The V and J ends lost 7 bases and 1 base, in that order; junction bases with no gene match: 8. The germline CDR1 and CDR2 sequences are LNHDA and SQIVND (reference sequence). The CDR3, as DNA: TGTGCCAGTACCACGGGGACAGGGAATTCCTACGAGCAGTACTTC. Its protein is CASTTGTGNSYEQYF.

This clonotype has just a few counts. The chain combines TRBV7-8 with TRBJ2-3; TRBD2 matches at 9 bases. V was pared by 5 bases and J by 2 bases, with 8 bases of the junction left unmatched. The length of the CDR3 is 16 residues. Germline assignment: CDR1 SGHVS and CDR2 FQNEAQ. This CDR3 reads CASSLELAGNTDTQYF. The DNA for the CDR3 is TGTGCCAGCAGCCTAGAACTAGCGGGTAACACAGATACGCAGTATTTT.

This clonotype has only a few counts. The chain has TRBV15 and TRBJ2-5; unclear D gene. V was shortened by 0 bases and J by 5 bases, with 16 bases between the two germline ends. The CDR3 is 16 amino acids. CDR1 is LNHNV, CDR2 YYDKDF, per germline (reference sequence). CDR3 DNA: TGTGCCACCAGCAGAGATATCGGCCCACGTCCGGAGACCCAGTACTTC. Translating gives CATSRDIGPRPETQYF.

CDR3 DNA: TGTGCCAGCAGCCTCGGGACTAGCGGGAGTAAAGATACGCAGTATTTT. Protein: CASSLGTSGSKDTQYF. V gene TRBV5-4 combines with J gene TRBJ2-3; 14 bases are shared with TRBD2. The CDR3 loop spans 16 amino acids. Per the germline V gene, CDR1 is SGHNT and CDR2 is YYREEE (reference sequence). The J segment lost 5 bases and the V segment lost 4 bases, leaving 6 bases of the junction unmatched.

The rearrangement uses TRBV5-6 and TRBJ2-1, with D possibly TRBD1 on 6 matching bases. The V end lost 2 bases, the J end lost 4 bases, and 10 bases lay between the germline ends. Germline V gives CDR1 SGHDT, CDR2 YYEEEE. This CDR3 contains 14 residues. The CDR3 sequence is CASSFLTGYNEQFF. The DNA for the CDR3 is TGTGCCAGCAGCTTCCTCACAGGGTACAATGAGCAGTTCTTC.

This chain's CDR3 is CASSSDSLSQTQHF. The CDR3, as DNA: TGCGCCAGCAGTTCGGACAGCCTCTCCCAAACCCAGCATTTT. This chain links TRBV10-2 with TRBJ1-5, with TRBD1 as a possible D gene (6 bases). Trimming removed 5 bases at V and 11 bases at J, with 19 bases between. CDR1 and CDR2 (germline): WSHSY, SAAADI. The length of the CDR3 is 14 residues.